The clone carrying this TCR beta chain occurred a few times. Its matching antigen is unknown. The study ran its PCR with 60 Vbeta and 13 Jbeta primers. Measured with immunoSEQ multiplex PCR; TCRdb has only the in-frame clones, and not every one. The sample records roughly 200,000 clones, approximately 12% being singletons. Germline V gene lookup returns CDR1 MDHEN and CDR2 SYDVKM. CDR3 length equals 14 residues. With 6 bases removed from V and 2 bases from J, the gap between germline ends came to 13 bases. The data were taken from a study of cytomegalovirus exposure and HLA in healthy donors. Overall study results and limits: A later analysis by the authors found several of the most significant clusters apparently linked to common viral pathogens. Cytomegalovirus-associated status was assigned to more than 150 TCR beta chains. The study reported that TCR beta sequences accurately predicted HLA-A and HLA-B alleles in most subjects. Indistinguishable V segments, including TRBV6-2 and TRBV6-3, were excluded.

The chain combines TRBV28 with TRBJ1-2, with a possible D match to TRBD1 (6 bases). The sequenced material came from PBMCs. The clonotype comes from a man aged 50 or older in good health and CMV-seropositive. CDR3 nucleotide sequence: TGTGCCAGCAGCCCCGCGGGGGCCAACTATGGCTACACCTTC. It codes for CASSPAGANYGYTF.